The rows below give T cell receptor beta chains drawn from one sample of a study of human T cells and chemical hapten exposure. TCRdb re-called the RACE reads with MiXCR, one entry per CDR3 protein. This sample has 50,000 to 65,000 distinct CDR3 sequences, with about a tenth found just once. Specimen: whole blood, collected in connection with sensitization to the hapten diphenylcyclopropenone (DPC). The receptor set was obtained from a woman aged 40 to 50 with alopecia areata. Some clones in this sample may be carry-over from other donors' samples. The CDR3 runs from the conserved cysteine through the conserved F or W. D genes are given only for firm matches. A clone size is listed for some rows: how often the clone was seen (once, few, many), or a class if it is expanded.

J,V,D,size,DNA,CDR3
TRBJ2-1,TRBV7-9,TRBD2,many,TGTGCCAGCAGCTCTCCCCGGGCTAGCGGGGGTGAAGAGCAGTTCTTC,CASSSPRASGGEEQFF
TRBJ2-7,TRBV7-2,TRBD2,many,TGTGCCAGCAGCTTAGGTACTAGCGGGATAGCCTACGAGCAGTACTTC,CASSLGTSGIAYEQYF
TRBJ2-3,TRBV11-1,-,-,TGTGCCAGCAGCTTAGCCGATTACTCTAGCACAGATACGCAGTATTTT,CASSLADYSSTDTQYF
TRBJ2-2,TRBV20-1,-,few,TGCAGTGCTAGGGATACAGGGCTAGGAGGGACCGGGGAGCTGTTTTTT,CSARDTGLGGTGELFF
TRBJ1-5,TRBV6-6,TRBD1,few,TGTGCCAGCAGCGGGACAGTAGGGAGCAATCAGCCCCAGCATTTT,CASSGTVGSNQPQHF
TRBJ1-1,TRBV7-2,TRBD1,-,TGTGCCAGCAGCCTATTCAGGGGGACTGAAGCTTTCTTT,CASSLFRGTEAFF
TRBJ1-6,TRBV9,-,-,TGTGCCAGCAGCGTTTCCGGGACACTTAATTCACCCCTCCACTTT,CASSVSGTLNSPLHF
TRBJ2-2,TRBV7-3,-,many,TGTGCCAGCAGCTTGTCGGGAATGCCCACCGGGGAGCTGTTTTTT,CASSLSGMPTGELFF
TRBJ2-7,TRBV28,-,many,TGTGCCAGCAGTTTAGGTTCCACAGGGAAGGAGCAGTACTTC,CASSLGSTGKEQYF
TRBJ1-3,TRBV6-1,-,many,TGTGCCAGCAGTGAAGCTTCGGAACCTGGAAACACCATATATTTT,CASSEASEPGNTIYF
TRBJ2-3,TRBV2,TRBD2,many,TGTGCCAGCAGTGATAACAGGAACTATAGCGGGGGGGCCATAGATACGCAGTATTTT,CASSDNRNYSGGAIDTQYF
TRBJ1-1,TRBV7-3,-,many,TGTGCCAGCAGCTTAACAGCGGTGGACCCCATTGAAGCTTTCTTT,CASSLTAVDPIEAFF
TRBJ1-1,TRBV29-1,-,few,TGCAGCGTTGTGGGGACTGAAGCTTTCTTT,CSVVGTEAFF
TRBJ2-7,TRBV14,TRBD1,many,TGTGCCAGCAGCCAAGAAGGGGGCAGTTACGAGCAGTACTTC,CASSQEGGSYEQYF
TRBJ1-4,TRBV23-1,TRBD1,few,TGCGCCAGCAGTCAATCCACCGGGACAGGGGATGAAAAACTGTTTTTT,CASSQSTGTGDEKLFF
TRBJ1-1,TRBV30,-,few,TGTGCCTGGGCGAATCAGGGGCTGAGGAACACTGAAGCTTTCTTT,CAWANQGLRNTEAFF
TRBJ1-3,TRBV7-6,-,-,TGTGCCAGCAGCCCCACAGTCTCTGGAAACACCATATATTTT,CASSPTVSGNTIYF
TRBJ2-1,TRBV10-3,-,few,TGTGCCATCAGTGATTTCGAAGGGGGGGGCCAACTCCAGAGCTCCTACAATGAGCAGTTCTTC,CAISDFEGGGQLQSSYNEQFF
TRBJ2-5,TRBV4-1,TRBD1,few,TGCGCCAGCAGCCAACAGAGACAGGGCGGGCGAGAGACCCAGTACTTC,CASSQQRQGGRETQYF
TRBJ1-1,TRBV6-1,-,few,TGTGCCAGCAGTGAACTGGAGAACACTGAAGCTTTCTTT,CASSELENTEAFF
TRBJ1-1,TRBV7-3,-,many,TGTGCCAGCAGCACCTTCCGGGACGGTGAAGCTTTCTTT,CASSTFRDGEAFF
TRBJ2-7,TRBV11-1,-,few,TGTGCCAGCAGCTTAACTAGCACGAGCTCCTACGAGCAGTACTTC,CASSLTSTSSYEQYF
TRBJ2-5,TRBV5-1,TRBD2,-,TGCGCCAGCAGCTCCCGAACTAGCGGAGGGGAGACCCAGTACTTC,CASSSRTSGGETQYF
TRBJ2-1,TRBV27,TRBD2,many,TGTGCCAGCAGTTTATCCTCTAGACTAGCGGGGGGGCGATTGAGTGAGCAGTTCTTC,CASSLSSRLAGGRLSEQFF
TRBJ2-5,TRBV7-3,-,-,TGTGCCAGCAGCAAAGGCAGGGGAGAGACCCAGTACTTC,CASSKGRGETQYF
TRBJ1-1,TRBV18,-,few,TGTGCCAGCTCTGCAGGGGAGAGCACTGAAGCTTTCTTT,CASSAGESTEAFF
TRBJ2-3,TRBV12-5,TRBD1,many,TGTGCTAGTGGTAGAGGACAGGGGGACACAGATACGCAGTATTTT,CASGRGQGDTDTQYF
TRBJ2-7,TRBV21-1,-,-,TGTGCCAGCAGCAAAGCAGAACCGTTGAACGAGCAGTACTTC,CASSKAEPLNEQYF
TRBJ1-1,TRBV5-1,-,many,TGCGCCAGCAGCTTGGAGGGACGGGACCTTAACACTGAAGCTTTCTTT,CASSLEGRDLNTEAFF
TRBJ2-1,TRBV4-3,TRBD2,many,TGCGCCAGCAGCCTCCTTTACGGGGGGGCCAATAGCAATGAGCAGTTCTTC,CASSLLYGGANSNEQFF
TRBJ1-1,TRBV29-1,-,many,TGCAGCGTCGGGGGCTGGAACACTGAAGCTTTCTTT,CSVGGWNTEAFF
TRBJ1-5,TRBV7-6,TRBD1,-,TGTGCCAGCAGCTTAGCTGGGACAGATCAGCCCCAGCATTTT,CASSLAGTDQPQHF
TRBJ2-1,TRBV7-8,-,-,TGTGCCAGCAGCTTGCCCCCCCCCAATGAGCAGTTCTTC,CASSLPPPNEQFF
TRBJ2-1,TRBV3-1,-,many,TGTGCCAGCAGCCTAGGACGGCGAGGCAGTGAGCAGTTCTTC,CASSLGRRGSEQFF
TRBJ2-5,TRBV2,TRBD1,many,TGTGCCAGCCTGGGGACAGGGCAAGAGACCCAGTACTTC,CASLGTGQETQYF
TRBJ2-3,TRBV12-3/TRBV12-4,TRBD2,many,TGTGCCAGCAGTGCCGGGGGGGCCACCTTCACAGATACGCAGTATTTT,CASSAGGATFTDTQYF
TRBJ2-3,TRBV4-1,-,few,TGCGCCAGCAGCCAAGGTTGGGGGGGGCGAGATACGCAGTATTTT,CASSQGWGGRDTQYF
TRBJ2-6,TRBV9,-,many,TGTGCCAGCAGCGTAGGACGGGCGAGCTCTGGGGCCAACGTCCTGACTTTC,CASSVGRASSGANVLTF
TRBJ2-2,TRBV3-1,TRBD2,few,TGTGCCAGCAGCCGAGGACTAGCGAACACCGGGGAGCTGTTTTTT,CASSRGLANTGELFF
TRBJ1-2,TRBV28,-,many,TGTGCCAGCAGTTTAGAAGTGTCAGTGATGGTGTATGGCTACACCTTC,CASSLEVSVMVYGYTF
TRBJ2-3,TRBV6-1,-,few,TGTGCCAGCAGTGAGGCTAGCGGCACAGATACGCAGTATTTT,CASSEASGTDTQYF
TRBJ2-7,TRBV7-8,-,-,TGTGCCAGCAGCTCCCGGGGGGCCACATACGAGCAGTACTTC,CASSSRGATYEQYF
TRBJ2-1,TRBV7-8,-,many,TGTGCCAGCAGCTTGGAACCTAGGACGAGGGGCAATGAGCAGTTCTTC,CASSLEPRTRGNEQFF
TRBJ2-5,TRBV4-3,-,-,TGCGCCAGCAGCCAAGACCTCCCGGAGACCCAGTACTTC,CASSQDLPETQYF
TRBJ1-1,TRBV5-1,-,many,TGCGCCAGCAGCTCCCGCCTCCAGGGTAGAAACACTGAAGCTTTCTTT,CASSSRLQGRNTEAFF
TRBJ1-2,TRBV4-3,-,many,TGCGCCAGCAGCCAAGAAGGGCACTCTTTCTATGGCTACACCTTC,CASSQEGHSFYGYTF
TRBJ1-4,TRBV7-6,-,many,TGTGCCAGCAGCTTAAGGGCAACTAATGAAAAACTGTTTTTT,CASSLRATNEKLFF
TRBJ1-5,TRBV21-1,-,many,TGTGCCAGCGAGCCGGCAGGGTCAAATCAGCCCCAGCATTTT,CASEPAGSNQPQHF
TRBJ2-1,TRBV5-1,-,-,TGCGCCAGCAGCCCGGGGATAGCGGATGAGCAGTTCTTC,CASSPGIADEQFF
TRBJ2-4,TRBV6-2/TRBV6-3,-,many,TGTGCCAGCGGGCAACTAGCCAAAAACATTCAGTACTTC,CASGQLAKNIQYF
TRBJ1-1,TRBV7-9,-,-,TGTGCCAGCAGCTTAGGTTCAGGGAACACTGAAGCTTTCTTT,CASSLGSGNTEAFF